Each of the 2 T cell receptor beta chains below was sequenced from the same sample in a study of blood T cell repertoires in COVID-19. Some clones are missing from TCRdb's copy, which holds only in-frame ones; the method was immunoSEQ multiplex PCR. The table records approximately 200,000 clones, roughly four fifths of them present only once. Material: PBMCs or T cells enriched from blood (not recorded which). These receptor sequences come from a man aged 55 to 69 who had recovered from COVID-19.

Here the CDR3 reads CASKYYRNTAGYTF. CDR3 DNA sequence: TGTGCCAGCAAATATTACAGGAACACGGCTGGCTACACCTTC. This chain connects TRBV6-5 to TRBJ1-2; D may be TRBD1 (5 bases). This CDR3 contains 14 residues. In germline, CDR1 is MNHEY, CDR2 SVGAGI. V was shortened by 7 bases and J by 7 bases, with 19 bases between the two germline ends.

This clone appeared once. In DNA, the CDR3 is TGCAGCGTTGGGACAGGGACCAGCTATGGCTACACCTTC. This sequence encodes CSVGTGTSYGYTF. This rearrangement joins TRBV29-1 to TRBJ1-2; TRBD1 matches at 8 bases. Germline V gene lookup returns CDR1 SQVTM and CDR2 ANQGSEA. Losses at the gene ends were 4 bases for V and 4 bases for J; bases not matched to a gene: 5. The length of the CDR3 is 13 residues.